This T cell receptor (beta chain) was captured in a study of cytomegalovirus exposure and HLA in healthy donors. Study observations and caveats: Versus the roughly 670-donor mean, an Asian-associated ancestry cluster reportedly showed fewer N-insertions in a later analysis. Highest at DRB1 and lowest at HLA-C, TCR association rates differed among HLA loci in a later analysis. In vitro confirmation showed a few CMV-associated chains to be CMV antigen specific. Reports credit the classifier with highly specific, highly sensitive diagnosis of cytomegalovirus status.

The CDR3 is 17 residues long. CDR1 is ENHRY, CDR2 SYGVKD, per germline. J was trimmed by 1 base and V by 6 bases; bases with no gene match: 11. Primers for the PCR totalled 60 Vbeta and 13 Jbeta. TCRdb's copy holds only in-frame clones and misses some; the assay was immunoSEQ multiplex PCR. The sample has around 150,000 clones; around three fifths are singletons. This clone has only a few counts. What it binds is unknown. The V and J genes are TRBV10-3 and TRBJ1-1; TRBD1 agrees at 10 bases. The sequenced sample was PBMCs. This clonotype originated in a woman younger than 45 in good health and CMV-seropositive. In nucleotides, the CDR3 is TGTGCCATCAGGCCTCCGGGACAGGGGTTATCGAACACTGAAGCTTTCTTT. Its translation: CAIRPPGQGLSNTEAFF.